This T cell receptor beta chain was captured by sequencing in a study of blood T cell repertoires in COVID-19. Background on the study: Sites across the United States, Italy and Spain contributed samples from acute and convalescent COVID-19. Sources were T cells, B-cell-depleted T cells, or PBMCs; the material itself was cDNA or gDNA.

Source study methods: Cell counts per sample came from amplifying reference gene primers. Sequenced by immunoSEQ multiplex PCR; TCRdb stores in-frame clones only, minus some. That table supplies the V and J calls and clone size; D and trimming were determined from the DNA. The table shows over 80,000 clones, with about 89% occurring only once. The count of this clone is one. This TCR was sampled from a man aged 50 to 60 with acute or convalescent COVID-19. The sequenced material came from peripheral blood.

The CDR3 region is CASSFGLAGGPRQETQYF. CDR3 nucleotides: TGTGCCAGCAGTTTCGGACTAGCGGGGGGGCCTCGACAAGAGACCCAGTACTTC. The chain carries TRBV6-2 or TRBV6-3 and TRBJ2-5, with 15 bases that match TRBD2. Germline trimming cut 4 bases from V and 2 bases from J; bases unmatched to any gene: 8. CDR3 length equals 18 residues. Germline V gene data show CDR1 as MNHEY and CDR2 as SVGEGT.